One and the same sample provided the 30 T cell receptor beta chains below, sequenced in a study of PD-1 blockade in classical Hodgkin lymphoma. There was relapse after autologous stem cell transplantation in every patient, and there was variation in brentuximab vedotin exposure. This table comes from immunoSEQ multiplex PCR, and its TCRdb copy is limited to in-frame clones, with some not included. Among tens of thousands of clones listed, more than 80% were seen once. The sample consisted of peripheral blood mononuclear cells (PBMCs), taken at baseline. These receptors originate from a human donor with classical Hodgkin lymphoma.

This sequence joins TRBV30 and TRBJ1-2; weak D call: TRBD1 (5 bases). Germline V gene lookup returns CDR1 GTSNPN and CDR2 SVGIG (reference sequence). CDR3 length equals 13 residues. Trimming took off 4 bases at V and 5 bases at J, with 14 bases between the two ends. CDR3 region: CAWTNLGGYGYTF. The DNA of the CDR3 is TGTGCCTGGACCAACCTGGGGGGTTATGGCTACACCTTC.

The chain employs TRBV6-1 and TRBJ2-7; D may be TRBD1 (5 bases). Germline values: CDR1 MNHNS, CDR2 SASEGT. The CDR3 is 14 amino acids. V dropped 7 bases and J dropped 5 bases, with 18 bases sitting between them. DNA for the CDR3: TGTGCCAGCAACCGCGGACGGACAATCGACGAGCAGTACTTC. Translation gives CASNRGRTIDEQYF.

The chain has TRBV9 and TRBJ2-4; D tentatively fits TRBD1 or TRBD2 (5 bases each). The CDR3 consists of 17 residues. Per germline, CDR1 SGDLS and CDR2 YYNGEE. Trimming left V 0 bases short and J 1 base short, with 14 bases between. DNA for the CDR3: TGTGCCAGCAGCGTAGATGAGGGGTCTGGGGCCAAAAACATTCAGTACTTC. Translated, it gives CASSVDEGSGAKNIQYF. The whole variable domain, remainder taken from reference TRBV9 and TRBJ2-4, is DSGVTQTPKHLITATGQRVTLRCSPRSGDLSVYWYQQSLDQGLQFLIQYYNGEERAKGNILERFSAQQFPDLHSELNLSSLELGDSALYFCASSVDEGSGAKNIQYFGAGTRLSVL.

The V and J genes are TRBV5-1 and TRBJ1-2, with 9 bases that match TRBD1. CDR1 SGHRS and CDR2 YFSETQ come from the germline V gene. CDR3 length equals 14 residues. With V trimmed by 3 bases and J by 5 bases, 5 bases remained unmatched. The CDR3 nucleotides are TGCGCCAGCAGCTCGCCCGGGACAGGGTATGGCTACACCTTC. It translates to CASSSPGTGYGYTF.

The genes are TRBV15 and TRBJ2-1; possibly TRBD2 for D (6 bases). Germline V lookup: CDR1 LNHNV, CDR2 YYDKDF (reference sequence). Trimming pared 5 bases from V and 8 bases from J, leaving 22 bases between. This CDR3 is 16 amino acids long. The CDR3 reads CATSPDYLGRGDEQFF. The CDR3 bases are TGTGCCACCAGCCCGGACTACCTTGGCCGGGGCGATGAGCAGTTCTTC.

The V call is TRBV27, the J call TRBJ1-2; TRBD1 might be the D (5 bases). The CDR3 has 12 residues. From germline, CDR1 is MNHEY and CDR2 SMNVEV (reference sequence). Trimming pared 5 bases from V and 6 bases from J, leaving 10 bases between. CDR3 region: CASSPGTDGYTF. DNA for the CDR3: TGTGCCAGCAGTCCCGGGACGGATGGCTACACCTTC.

This chain connects TRBV4-2 to TRBJ1-1; TRBD1 might be the D (6 bases). CDR1 and CDR2 from the germline V gene are LGHNA and YNFKEQ. V shed 4 bases and J shed 6 bases, with 12 bases lying between them. The CDR3 loop spans 13 amino acids. CDR3: CASSLLQGPEAFF. As DNA, the CDR3 is TGTGCCAGCAGCCTTCTACAGGGCCCTGAAGCTTTCTTT.

The rearrangement joins TRBV27 to TRBJ2-3, with D possibly being TRBD1 (6 bases). Germline V CDR1 and CDR2: MNHEY, SMNVEV (reference sequence). The V and J ends lost 5 bases and 4 bases respectively, with 16 bases between them. The CDR3 length is 15 residues. The CDR3 DNA is TGTGCCAGCAGTATTATACAGGGTTTGGCAGATACGCAGTATTTT. Translated, it gives CASSIIQGLADTQYF.

The chain joins TRBV20-1 to TRBJ1-1; no definite D call. The germline V gene has CDR1 DFQATT and CDR2 SNEGSKA (reference sequence). With 0 bases removed from V and 6 bases from J, the gap between germline ends came to 5 bases. This CDR3 is built from 11 residues. CDR3 residues: CSARDESEAFF. In DNA form, the CDR3 reads TGCAGTGCTAGAGATGAGTCTGAAGCTTTCTTT.

Written as DNA, the CDR3 is TGTGCCAGCAGCATCGGACACAGCTCCTACAATGAGCAGTTCTTC. Translated: CASSIGHSSYNEQFF. The chain is built from TRBV7-9 and TRBJ2-1, with D maybe TRBD1 (5 bases). The CDR3 is 15 amino acids. Looked up from germline, CDR1 is SEHNR and CDR2 is FQNEAQ (reference sequence). The ends were cut back, 5 bases at V and 0 bases at J, with 11 bases in the middle.

This clone was detected once. The chain combines TRBV27 with TRBJ2-7; no firm D call. Trimming removed 1 base at V and 2 bases at J, with 9 bases between. Germline loops: CDR1 MNHEY, CDR2 SMNVEV (reference sequence). This CDR3 contains 14 residues. The CDR3 DNA follows: TGTGCCAGCAGTTTATTAGCTAGTGCCTACGAGCAGTACTTC. Encoded protein: CASSLLASAYEQYF.

CDR3 residues: CAISESLAGGNEQFF. The CDR3 DNA reads TGTGCCATCAGTGAGTCTCTGGCGGGGGGGAATGAGCAGTTCTTC. The V gene is TRBV10-3, the J gene TRBJ2-1, with 9 bases that match TRBD2. With 0 bases clipped from V and 7 bases from J, the junction kept 4 bases outside the gene matches. In germline, CDR1 is ENHRY, CDR2 SYGVKD. This CDR3 is built from 15 residues.

The table lists this clone with a few counts. The rearrangement uses TRBV27 and TRBJ1-5, with 8 bases matching TRBD1. The germline gives CDR1 MNHEY, CDR2 SMNVEV (reference sequence). The CDR3 loop spans 15 amino acids. J was trimmed by 2 bases and V by 7 bases; bases with no gene match: 7. CDR3 region: CASTSTGEGNQPQHF. CDR3 nucleotides: TGTGCCAGCACCTCGACAGGGGAGGGCAATCAGCCCCAGCATTTT.

This clone turned up a few times. The chain carries TRBV5-1 and TRBJ2-7; D is perhaps TRBD2 (6 bases). The CDR3 consists of 14 residues. Per the germline V gene, CDR1 is SGHRS and CDR2 is YFSETQ. The V gene lost 7 bases and the J gene lost 0 bases, with 14 bases spanning the gap. CDR3: CASAMTRDSYEQYF. The CDR3 DNA follows: TGCGCCAGCGCCATGACTAGGGACTCCTACGAGCAGTACTTC.

The chain employs TRBV27 and TRBJ1-5; a possible D gene is TRBD1 (5 bases). Trimming pared 2 bases from V and 4 bases from J, leaving 12 bases between. The CDR3 runs 15 residues. Germline values: CDR1 MNHEY, CDR2 SMNVEV (reference sequence). The CDR3 loop reads CASSLAFGGNQPQHF. Here the CDR3 DNA reads TGTGCCAGCAGTTTAGCGTTCGGGGGAAATCAGCCCCAGCATTTT.

V gene TRBV5-6 combines with J gene TRBJ1-2, with a possible D match to TRBD1 (6 bases). The V gene lost 3 bases and the J gene lost 8 bases, with 14 bases spanning the gap. The CDR3 consists of 13 residues. From germline, CDR1 is SGHDT and CDR2 YYEEEE. CDR3 residues: CASSYLQGQGYTF. Here the CDR3 DNA reads TGTGCCAGCAGCTACCTACAGGGACAAGGCTACACCTTC.

The chain combines TRBV20-1 with TRBJ1-2, with D possibly matching TRBD1 (5 bases). Per the germline V gene, CDR1 is DFQATT and CDR2 is SNEGSKA (reference sequence). The V end lost 6 bases, the J end lost 8 bases, and 13 bases lay between the germline ends. The CDR3 spans 11 residues. In nucleotides, the CDR3 is TGCAGTGCGCCGGGACCGTGGGGCTACACCTTC. The encoded protein is CSAPGPWGYTF.

This clone was seen only once. The chain is built from TRBV9 and TRBJ2-7; D ambiguous. The length of the CDR3 is 12 residues. V was clipped by 4 bases and J by 4 bases, with 9 bases between them. Looked up from germline, CDR1 is SGDLS and CDR2 is YYNGEE. CDR3 nucleotide sequence: TGTGCCAGCAGCTCCGACGGTTACGAGCAGTACTTC. It translates to CASSSDGYEQYF.

The V call is TRBV6-1, the J call TRBJ1-5; maybe TRBD1 (6 bases). The V gene lost 6 bases and the J gene lost 6 bases, with 15 bases spanning the gap. The CDR3 is made up of 14 amino acids. Per germline, CDR1 MNHNS and CDR2 SASEGT. CDR3 loop: CASSDGGASQPQHF. The CDR3 nucleotides read TGTGCCAGCAGCGACGGGGGGGCCAGTCAGCCCCAGCATTTT.

The V and J genes are TRBV6-6 and TRBJ2-3; possible D gene TRBD2, 6 bases. Germline CDR1 MNHNY, CDR2 SVGAGI (reference sequence). The ends were cut back, 8 bases at V and 2 bases at J, with 8 bases in the middle. This CDR3 is built from 12 residues. DNA for the CDR3: TGTGCCAGCGGGGACTCCACAGATACGCAGTATTTT. Translation: CASGDSTDTQYF.

CDR3 bases: TGTGCCAGTAGTCCCCCCGCGCCTCGGCCCCAGCATTTT. Its translation: CASSPPAPRPQHF. The chain links TRBV19 to TRBJ1-5; D remains unclear. The V and J ends lost 5 bases and 9 bases respectively, with 14 bases between them. Per the germline V gene, CDR1 is LNHDA and CDR2 is SQIVND (reference sequence). The CDR3 runs to 13 residues.

V is TRBV9 and J is TRBJ2-5; D gene unclear. The germline V and J ends were trimmed by 0 bases and 3 bases, with 12 bases remaining between them. The CDR3 sequence is 15 residues long. From germline, CDR1 is SGDLS and CDR2 YYNGEE. The CDR3 sequence: CASSVAGWPKETQYF. The CDR3 coding sequence is TGTGCCAGCAGCGTAGCTGGGTGGCCCAAAGAGACCCAGTACTTC.

The chain recombines TRBV27 with TRBJ1-1; a weak D match, TRBD1 (5 bases). CDR1 and CDR2 (germline): MNHEY, SMNVEV (reference sequence). Trimming stripped 5 bases from V and 6 bases from J, with 13 bases between. The CDR3 length is 13 residues. CDR3 sequence (DNA): TGTGCCAGCAGTGTCCAGGGAGGCGCTGAAGCTTTCTTT. This sequence encodes CASSVQGGAEAFF.

The chain joins TRBV4-2 to TRBJ2-2, with 10 bases matching TRBD1. V shed 4 bases and J 5 bases; nucleotides not matched to a gene: 1. This CDR3 is 14 amino acids long. Germline lookup yields CDR1 LGHNA and CDR2 YNFKEQ. CDR3 coding DNA: TGTGCCAGCAGCCCGGGACAGGGGACCGGGGAGCTGTTTTTT. It is translated as CASSPGQGTGELFF.

The rearrangement joins TRBV29-1 to TRBJ2-7; perhaps D is TRBD1 or TRBD2 (5 bases each). CDR1 is SQVTM and CDR2 is ANQGSEA in the germline V gene. The CDR3 is made up of 11 amino acids. The ends were cut back, 4 bases at V and 4 bases at J, with 8 bases in the middle. The CDR3 DNA follows: TGCAGCGTTGGGGACGTTTACGAGCAGTACTTC. This encodes CSVGDVYEQYF.

The genes are TRBV30 and TRBJ2-4, with D perhaps TRBD1 or TRBD2 (6 bases each). V dropped 0 bases and J dropped 9 bases, with 15 bases sitting between them. CDR1 is GTSNPN, CDR2 SVGIG, per germline (reference sequence). CDR3 length: 14 residues. This chain's CDR3 is CAWSVGGTIAIQYF. Written as DNA, the CDR3 is TGTGCCTGGAGTGTAGGGGGGACAATCGCCATTCAGTACTTC. Based on the CDR3 plus reference TRBV30 and TRBJ2-4, the full variable domain is SQTIHQWPATLVQPVGSPLSLECTVEGTSNPNLYWYRQAAGRGLQLLFYSVGIGQISSEVPQNLSASRPQDRQFILSSKKLLLSDSGFYLCAWSVGGTIAIQYFGAGTRLSVL.

This clone was counted between two and nine times. The chain uses TRBV2 and TRBJ1-2; 7 bases are a match to TRBD1. This CDR3 has 14 residues. Trimming removed 6 bases from V and 3 bases from J; junction bases left unmatched: 7. Germline V gene sequence: CDR1 SNHLY, CDR2 FYNNEI. CDR3 DNA sequence: TGTGCCAGCAGGGACAGGCAGACCTACTATGGCTACACCTTC. Protein sequence: CASRDRQTYYGYTF.

V is TRBV2 and J is TRBJ2-6; a possible D gene is TRBD1 (6 bases). V gave up 8 bases and J gave up 4 bases, with 18 bases separating them. The CDR3 sequence is 16 residues long. The germline CDR1 and CDR2 sequences are SNHLY and FYNNEI. The CDR3 here is CASCQDRSPGANVLTF. CDR3 bases: TGTGCCAGCTGTCAAGACAGGTCCCCCGGGGCCAACGTCCTGACTTTC.

The chain carries TRBV6-5 and TRBJ1-2; TRBD1 is a possible D gene (5 bases). The CDR3 spans 14 residues. The V end was cut by 0 bases, the J end by 4 bases, with 9 bases between. Per germline, CDR1 MNHEY and CDR2 SVGAGI. CDR3 DNA sequence: TGTGCCAGCAGTTACTCAGGGGCCAGCTATGGCTACACCTTC. Amino acid sequence: CASSYSGASYGYTF.

The rearrangement links TRBV27 to TRBJ2-1; D is perhaps TRBD2 (5 bases). This CDR3 region has 15 residues. Per germline, CDR1 MNHEY and CDR2 SMNVEV (reference sequence). Trimming took 2 bases from V and 2 from J, leaving 10 bases between them. The CDR3 DNA is TGTGCCAGCAGTTTACTGACGGGGACCTACAATGAGCAGTTCTTC. This sequence encodes CASSLLTGTYNEQFF.